Each of the 10 T cell receptor beta chains below was sequenced from the same sample in a study of human T cells and chemical hapten exposure. TCRdb recomputed calls from the RACE reads with MiXCR, one row per CDR3 protein. The sample yields around 330,000 distinct CDR3 sequences, roughly 6% seen once. Time point in this sample: pre-sensitization, week 0. Treatment in this sample: therapeutic diphenylcyclopropenone sensitization with weekly scalp DPC. Material: whole blood, obtained in connection with sensitization to the hapten diphenylcyclopropenone (DPC). Source of these receptors: a woman under 30 with alopecia areata. Some clones in this sample may be carry-over from other donors' samples.

In nucleotides, the CDR3 is TGTGCCAGCAGCTCCCGGGACAGCTTCACCGGGGAGCTGTTTTTT. Translated, it gives CASSSRDSFTGELFF. This sequence joins TRBV7-2 and TRBJ2-2, with 7 bases fitting TRBD1. Germline V gene data show CDR1 as SGHTA and CDR2 as FQGNSA. The ends lost 4 bases at V and 4 bases at J; junction bases unmatched: 6. This CDR3 contains 15 residues.

This clonotype was seen more than once but under ten times. The chain has TRBV12-3 or TRBV12-4 and TRBJ1-1; D gene uncertain. Trimming removed 5 bases at V and 11 bases at J, with 12 bases between. The CDR3 totals 11 residues. CDR3 DNA: TGTGCCAGCAGTGAGGACCCGGCCGCTTTCTTT. Its protein is CASSEDPAAFF.

This clonotype showed up just a few times. V gene TRBV4-3 combines with J gene TRBJ1-6; D unclear. This CDR3 region has 17 residues. Between the trimmed V and J ends, which lost 0 bases and 0 bases, there was a span of 9 bases. Per germline, CDR1 LGHNA and CDR2 YSLEER. For the CDR3, the DNA is TGCGCCAGCAGCCAAGATACCGGGAGCTCCTATAATTCACCCCTCCACTTT. It is translated as CASSQDTGSSYNSPLHF.

This chain's CDR3 is CASSLASQSTNYGYTF. The CDR3 region has the DNA TGTGCCAGCAGCTTAGCCTCCCAGAGTACTAACTATGGCTACACCTTC. The chain is built from TRBV7-2 and TRBJ1-2; D is uncertain. There are 16 residues in the CDR3. Germline V lookup: CDR1 SGHTA, CDR2 FQGNSA. Trimming removed 0 bases from V and 0 bases from J, with 11 bases in between. The full variable domain, in which reference TRBV7-2 and TRBJ1-2 provide the parts outside the CDR3, is GAGVSQSPSNKVTEKGKDVELRCDPISGHTALYWYRQSLGQGLEFLIYFQGNSAPDKSGLPSDRFSAERTGGSVSTLTIQRTQQEDSAVYLCASSLASQSTNYGYTFGSGTRLTVV.

This clonotype was counted a few times. J is TRBJ1-5 and V is TRBV4-1; D is undetermined. CDR1 and CDR2 (germline): MGHRA, YSYEKL. V was cut by 0 bases and J by 5 bases, with 5 bases left in between. CDR3 length: 13 residues. The CDR3 coding sequence is TGCGCCAGCAGCCAAGAAAAATATCAGCCCCAGCATTTT. Residues: CASSQEKYQPQHF.

This clonotype turned up a few times. The rearrangement uses TRBV2 and TRBJ2-3; D possibly corresponds to TRBD1 (5 bases). The CDR3 runs 14 residues. Germline loops: CDR1 SNHLY, CDR2 FYNNEI. V was shortened by 7 bases and J by 2 bases, with 13 bases between the two germline ends. The CDR3 reads CASKPRELTDTQYF. CDR3 nucleotide sequence: TGTGCCAGCAAGCCCAGGGAACTCACAGATACGCAGTATTTT.

This sequence joins TRBV7-2 and TRBJ2-1; 14 nucleotides match TRBD2. The CDR3 is 16 residues long. V lost 1 base to trimming and J lost 8 bases; unmatched junction nucleotides: 4. Per the germline V gene, CDR1 is SGHTA and CDR2 is FQGNSA. The CDR3, as DNA: TGTGCCAGCAGCTTAGGACTAGCGGGGGGGTTCCATGAGCAGTTCTTC. It encodes CASSLGLAGGFHEQFF.

This chain joins TRBV7-2 and TRBJ1-2; 7 bases fit TRBD1. The CDR3 is 13 residues long. Trimming removed 3 bases from V and 4 bases from J; junction bases left unmatched: 2. Per the germline V gene, CDR1 is SGHTA and CDR2 is FQGNSA. For the CDR3, the DNA is TGTGCCAGCAGCTTTCGACAGGGCTATGGCTACACCTTC. Translating it yields CASSFRQGYGYTF.

There are a few counts of this clonotype. The gene calls are TRBV7-9 and TRBJ2-7, with D perhaps TRBD2 (5 bases). The CDR3 is 15 amino acids. Between the trimmed V and J ends, which lost 0 bases and 0 bases, there was a span of 9 bases. The germline gives CDR1 SEHNR, CDR2 FQNEAQ (reference sequence). The CDR3 protein is CASSLALEGSYEQYF. The DNA for the CDR3 is TGTGCCAGCAGCTTAGCTCTAGAGGGCTCCTACGAGCAGTACTTC.

This clonotype was detected ten times or more. This rearrangement joins TRBV6-2 or TRBV6-3 to TRBJ2-1, with 10 bases lining up with TRBD2. The germline gives CDR1 MNHEY, CDR2 SVGEGT. The CDR3 runs 15 residues. V lost 2 bases and J lost 9; bases outside the gene matches: 7. In nucleotides, the CDR3 is TGTGCCAGCAGTTACCTTAGAGGGACTAGCGCTGAGCAGTTCTTC. This translates into CASSYLRGTSAEQFF.